Described below is a single TCR beta chain sequence and its context. The data stem from a study of blood T cells in healthy people across ages. Through a sample-barcoded 5' primer and a J-beta primer mix, a second PCR was run for about 6 to 12 cycles. One entry per CDR3 protein results from TCRdb running MiXCR on the 5' RACE reads. The sample contains 890,000 or so distinct CDR3 sequences, 60% to 80% of which appear only once. Germline CDR1 SNHLY, CDR2 FYNNEI. V trimming: 6 bases; J trimming: 6 bases; junction bases outside the gene matches: 2. The CDR3 loop spans 12 amino acids. The specimen was blood. The chain has TRBV2 and TRBJ2-4; TRBD1 aligns across 7 bases. The sequence was collected from a man aged 25 to 40 in good health. The DNA for the CDR3 is TGTGCCAGCAGGGGGGACAGAAACATTCAGTACTTC. Translated: CASRGDRNIQYF.